These 21 T cell receptor beta chains were all obtained from the same sample, sequenced in a study of blood T cell repertoires in COVID-19. Sequenced by immunoSEQ multiplex PCR; TCRdb stores in-frame clones only, minus some. The table includes approximately 290,000 clones, about 89% detected once. The specimen sequenced was peripheral blood. The receptors come from a man aged 25 to 40 with acute or convalescent COVID-19.

The V call is TRBV27, the J call TRBJ2-7; D not resolved. Germline CDR1 MNHEY, CDR2 SMNVEV (reference sequence). V lost 8 bases and J 6 bases, leaving 23 bases between the germline ends. The CDR3 is made up of 15 amino acids. The CDR3 DNA sequence: TGTGCCAGCGCATTCCTCGTTCTCACCTCTACCGAGCAGTACTTC. Its translation: CASAFLVLTSTEQYF.

This sequence joins TRBV28 and TRBJ2-5; TRBD1 matches at 8 bases. J gave up 4 bases and V 10 bases, and 11 bases lay outside the gene matches. Germline assignment: CDR1 MDHEN and CDR2 SYDVKM. The length of the CDR3 is 14 residues. CDR3 DNA: TGTGCCACCATCGGACAGGGACGTGGAGAGACCCAGTACTTC. Translation: CATIGQGRGETQYF.

This chain connects TRBV14 to TRBJ1-5; TRBD1 matches 7 bases. CDR3 length: 14 amino acids. J was trimmed by 1 base and V by 4 bases; bases with no gene match: 1. CDR1 is SGHDN and CDR2 is FVKESK in the germline V gene. CDR3 loop: CASSLQGSNQPQHF. In DNA form, the CDR3 reads TGTGCCAGCAGCCTACAGGGGAGCAATCAGCCCCAGCATTTT. Full variable domain (rest looked up from reference TRBV14 and TRBJ1-5): EAGVTQFPSHSVIEKGQTVTLRCDPISGHDNLYWYRRVMGKEIKFLLHFVKESKQDESGMPNNRFLAERTGGTYSTLKVQPAELEDSGVYFCASSLQGSNQPQHFGDGTRLSIL.

The table lists this clone with a count of one. CDR3 protein: CASSYSLIRSPLHF. The CDR3 nucleotides read TGTGCCAGCAGTTACTCGCTAATTCGCTCACCCCTCCACTTT. The V gene is TRBV6-5, the J gene TRBJ1-6; D ambiguous. From germline, CDR1 is MNHEY and CDR2 SVGAGI. This CDR3 has 14 amino acids. V was cut by 0 bases and J by 10 bases, with 10 bases left in between.

V and J are TRBV5-1 and TRBJ1-4; 9 bases are a match to TRBD1. CDR3 length: 15 amino acids. J lost 7 bases, V lost 4 bases, and 8 bases had no gene match. Germline assignment: CDR1 SGHRS and CDR2 YFSETQ. The CDR3 DNA follows: TGCGCCAGCAGCCCCTGGACAGGGGCAACTGAAAAACTGTTTTTT. This translates into CASSPWTGATEKLFF. Full variable domain (outside the CDR3, taken from reference TRBV5-1 and TRBJ1-4): KAGVTQTPRYLIKTRGQQVTLSCSPISGHRSVSWYQQTPGQGLQFLFEYFSETQRNKGNFPGRFSGRQFSNSRSEMNVSTLELGDSALYLCASSPWTGATEKLFFGSGTQLSVL.

The gene calls are TRBV27 and TRBJ1-1; D unclear. CDR3 length equals 13 residues. Trimming cost V 7 bases and J 0 bases, with 9 bases left between them. Germline loops: CDR1 MNHEY, CDR2 SMNVEV (reference sequence). CDR3 DNA: TGTGCCAGCAATGACAACATGAACACTGAAGCTTTCTTT. It translates to CASNDNMNTEAFF.

This clone showed up just once. This chain joins TRBV4-1 and TRBJ1-5; D might be TRBD1 (5 bases). Looked up from germline, CDR1 is MGHRA and CDR2 is YSYEKL. CDR3 length: 16 amino acids. V lost 4 bases and J 5 bases, leaving 18 bases between the germline ends. The CDR3 sequence is CASSPRAGGEHQPQHF. For the CDR3, the DNA is TGCGCCAGCAGCCCTCGCGCCGGAGGGGAACATCAGCCCCAGCATTTT.

The chain combines TRBV4-1 with TRBJ2-6; D remains ambiguous. CDR1 is MGHRA and CDR2 is YSYEKL in the germline V gene. The CDR3 length is 15 residues. The ends were cut back, 6 bases at V and 4 bases at J, with 13 bases in the middle. CDR3 sequence reads: CASRSSLFGANVLTF. The CDR3 coding sequence is TGCGCCAGCAGGTCCAGTTTGTTCGGGGCCAACGTCCTGACTTTC.

The chain carries TRBV28 and TRBJ2-1; 8 nucleotides agree with TRBD2. This CDR3 spans 14 amino acids. Trimming removed 8 bases from V and 4 bases from J; junction bases left unmatched: 7. The germline CDR1 and CDR2 sequences are MDHEN and SYDVKM. The CDR3 protein is CASSLLADYNEQFF. The CDR3 region has the DNA TGTGCCAGCTCGTTACTAGCGGATTACAATGAGCAGTTCTTC.

The V and J genes are TRBV30 and TRBJ1-1; no clear D gene. Trimming left V 0 bases short and J 7 bases short, with 9 bases between. Per the germline V gene, CDR1 is GTSNPN and CDR2 is SVGIG (reference sequence). The CDR3 is 12 amino acids. CDR3 in DNA: TGTGCCTGGAGTGTTACTTGGTATGAAGCTTTCTTT. Translation: CAWSVTWYEAFF. The entire variable domain, with the rest obtained from reference TRBV30 and TRBJ1-1, is as follows: SQTIHQWPATLVQPVGSPLSLECTVEGTSNPNLYWYRQAAGRGLQLLFYSVGIGQISSEVPQNLSASRPQDRQFILSSKKLLLSDSGFYLCAWSVTWYEAFFGQGTRLTVV.

This chain joins TRBV5-1 and TRBJ1-1; 9 bases match TRBD1. The germline V gene has CDR1 SGHRS and CDR2 YFSETQ. With 0 bases clipped from V and 4 bases from J, the junction kept 7 bases outside the gene matches. This CDR3 has 16 residues. The CDR3 DNA is TGCGCCAGCAGCTTGGGGGACAGGGAAGATCGCACTGAAGCTTTCTTT. Its protein is CASSLGDREDRTEAFF.

CDR3 sequence: CASRVTALNEKLFF. The CDR3 nucleotides are TGCGCCAGCAGGGTAACAGCACTTAATGAAAAACTGTTTTTT. The chain combines TRBV5-1 with TRBJ1-4; D gene unclear. The germline V gene has CDR1 SGHRS and CDR2 YFSETQ. Trimming removed 5 bases from V and 4 bases from J, with 12 bases in between. The CDR3 runs to 14 residues.

The chain employs TRBV14 and TRBJ1-1; 10 bases map to TRBD1. The CDR3 covers 17 residues. Unmatched junction bases numbered 6, after V lost 2 bases and J lost 0 bases. Germline V gives CDR1 SGHDN, CDR2 FVKESK. CDR3 region: CASSQLTGGWMNTEAFF. The CDR3 DNA follows: TGTGCCAGCAGCCAACTGACAGGGGGCTGGATGAACACTGAAGCTTTCTTT.

V is TRBV28 and J is TRBJ1-5; 7 nucleotides line up with TRBD1. This CDR3 has 12 residues. Per germline, CDR1 MDHEN and CDR2 SYDVKM. The V gene end was trimmed by 8 bases and the J gene end by 5 bases; junction bases not matched to a gene: 3. This chain's CDR3 is CASQGGHQPQHF. For the CDR3, the DNA is TGTGCCAGCCAGGGGGGCCATCAGCCCCAGCATTTT.

This sequence joins TRBV7-2 and TRBJ2-2, with D possibly matching TRBD1 (6 bases). The CDR3 is made up of 17 amino acids. The V gene's germline CDR1 is SGHTA and CDR2 FQGNSA. V was trimmed by 1 base and J by 4 bases, leaving 16 bases between them. The CDR3 DNA is TGTGCCAGCAGCTTAGGGTATCGAACAGGGCGCACCGGGGAGCTGTTTTTT. It is translated as CASSLGYRTGRTGELFF.

The chain has TRBV5-1 and TRBJ2-2; D not resolved. The germline V and J ends were trimmed by 4 bases and 0 bases, with 13 bases remaining between them. The CDR3 covers 16 residues. CDR1 is SGHRS and CDR2 is YFSETQ in the germline V gene. CDR3 DNA sequence: TGCGCCAGCAGCGAGTTGACACCCGCGAACACCGGGGAGCTGTTTTTT. Encoded protein: CASSELTPANTGELFF.

The chain has TRBV27 and TRBJ1-2; D is ambiguous. This CDR3 has 12 residues. Trimming stripped 5 bases from V and 6 bases from J, with 10 bases between. Germline CDR1 and CDR2: MNHEY and SMNVEV (reference sequence). DNA of the CDR3: TGTGCCAGCAGTAAGGGCGGGCATGGCTACACCTTC. Translated, it gives CASSKGGHGYTF.

This rearrangement joins TRBV6-1 to TRBJ1-5; D remains unclear. Germline V gene lookup returns CDR1 MNHNS and CDR2 SASEGT. Between the trimmed V and J ends, which lost 3 bases and 5 bases, there was a span of 11 bases. The CDR3 totals 14 residues. The CDR3 sequence: CASSDRLMDQPQHF. The CDR3 DNA is TGTGCCAGCAGTGACAGGTTGATGGATCAGCCCCAGCATTTT.

The V gene is TRBV5-1, the J gene TRBJ2-7, with D unresolved. Germline values: CDR1 SGHRS, CDR2 YFSETQ. This CDR3 spans 16 amino acids. Trimming left V 7 bases short and J 0 bases short, with 20 bases between. CDR3 residues: CASAPQVATPSYEQYF. As DNA, the CDR3 is TGCGCCAGCGCGCCCCAGGTGGCTACCCCCTCCTACGAGCAGTACTTC.

The V call is TRBV27, the J call TRBJ2-7; no reliable D call. Germline lookup yields CDR1 MNHEY and CDR2 SMNVEV (reference sequence). Trimming stripped 6 bases from V and 6 bases from J, with 9 bases between. This CDR3 region has 11 residues. The CDR3 coding sequence is TGTGCCAGCAGCTCGGGTCTCGAGCAGTACTTC. This sequence encodes CASSSGLEQYF.

This chain joins TRBV5-5 and TRBJ1-5, with D maybe TRBD1 (5 bases). V was trimmed by 4 bases and J by 4 bases, leaving 12 bases between them. CDR1 SGHKS and CDR2 YYEKEE come from the germline V gene (reference sequence). CDR3 length equals 14 residues. DNA of the CDR3: TGTGCCAGCAGCCCTCCAGGGTGGAATCAGCCCCAGCATTTT. Translated: CASSPPGWNQPQHF.